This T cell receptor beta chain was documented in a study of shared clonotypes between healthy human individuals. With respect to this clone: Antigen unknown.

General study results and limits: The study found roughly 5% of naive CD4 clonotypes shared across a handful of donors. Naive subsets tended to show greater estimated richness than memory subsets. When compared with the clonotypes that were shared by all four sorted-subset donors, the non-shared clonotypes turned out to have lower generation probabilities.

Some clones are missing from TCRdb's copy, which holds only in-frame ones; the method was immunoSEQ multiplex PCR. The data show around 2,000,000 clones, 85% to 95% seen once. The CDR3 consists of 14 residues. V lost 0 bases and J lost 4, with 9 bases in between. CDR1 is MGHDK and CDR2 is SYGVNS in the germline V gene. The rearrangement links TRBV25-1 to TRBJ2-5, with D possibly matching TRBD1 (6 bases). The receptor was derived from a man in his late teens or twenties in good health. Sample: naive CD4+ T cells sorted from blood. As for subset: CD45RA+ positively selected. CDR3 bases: TGTGCCAGCAGTGAATATAGGGGGATAGAGACCCAGTACTTC. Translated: CASSEYRGIETQYF.